This T cell receptor beta chain was sequenced for a study of monozygotic twins with inflammatory bowel disease. CDR3 length: 16 amino acids. The authors ran two nested PCRs of about 15 and 9 cycles on TCRalpha and TCRbeta cDNA. Following a re-call of the 5' RACE reads, TCRdb has one entry per CDR3 protein and lacks DNA. The listing contains some 200,000 distinct CDR3 sequences. Sequenced: blood. The receptor's source is a human donor with ulcerative colitis or Crohn's disease, or a healthy co-twin of an affected twin (not recorded which). The V call is TRBV12-3 or TRBV12-4, the J call TRBJ2-5; TCRdb's D call of TRBD1 is untestable without DNA. The CDR3 protein is CASSPSLGQSQETQSF.